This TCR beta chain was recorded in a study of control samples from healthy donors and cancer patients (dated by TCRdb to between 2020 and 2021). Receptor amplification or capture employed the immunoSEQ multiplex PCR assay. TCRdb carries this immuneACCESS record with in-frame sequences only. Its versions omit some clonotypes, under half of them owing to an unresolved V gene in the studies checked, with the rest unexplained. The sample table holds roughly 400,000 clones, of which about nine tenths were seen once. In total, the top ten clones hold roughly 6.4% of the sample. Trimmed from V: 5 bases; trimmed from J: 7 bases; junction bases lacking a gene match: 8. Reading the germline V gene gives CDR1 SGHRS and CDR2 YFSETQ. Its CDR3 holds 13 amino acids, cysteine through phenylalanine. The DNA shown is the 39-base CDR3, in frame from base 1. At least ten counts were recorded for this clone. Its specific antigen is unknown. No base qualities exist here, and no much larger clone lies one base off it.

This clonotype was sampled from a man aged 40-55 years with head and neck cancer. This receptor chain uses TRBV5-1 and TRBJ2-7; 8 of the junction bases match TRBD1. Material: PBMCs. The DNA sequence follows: TGCGCCAGCAGGCCAAGGACAGGGCAAGAGCAGTACTTC. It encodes CASRPRTGQEQYF.